This TCR beta chain was sequenced in a study of blood T cell repertoires in COVID-19. In the study overall: Samples representing acute and convalescent COVID-19 were sourced from the United States, Italy and Spain.

Germline V lookup: CDR1 SGHAT, CDR2 FQNNGV. V was clipped by 4 bases and J by 3 bases, with 12 bases between them. This CDR3 comprises 14 residues. TCRdb's table, derived via immunoSEQ multiplex PCR, lists solely in-frame clones and lacks some. This repertoire shows approximately 130,000 clones, roughly 86% found once; its top ten account for around 17%. The clonotype was recovered from a woman between 50 and 59 years old who had recovered from COVID-19. V and J are TRBV11-2 and TRBJ2-5; a weak D match, TRBD2 (6 bases). Source material: peripheral blood. The CDR3 DNA is TGTGCCAGCAGCTCGGGGTGGGGGGAAGAGACCCAGTACTTC. This translates into CASSSGWGEETQYF.